Below are 27 T cell receptor beta chains sequenced from a single sample in a study of resident and recirculating memory T cells in vitiligo (dated by TCRdb to between 2018 and 2020). Libraries were constructed by the immunoSEQ multiplex PCR assay. What TCRdb holds here is the immuneACCESS table cut down to in-frame rearrangements. Part of the clones is not present; checked against another copy, under half of the missing clones reflect an unresolved V gene, and the others are unexplained. Here the sample has roughly 40,000 clones; around 90% occur a single time. The ten largest clones represent about 4.5% of the sample. The material sequenced was blood. The receptor set was obtained from a male donor with vitiligo.

The chain employs TRBV7-9 and TRBJ1-4, with 7 bases aligning to TRBD1. CDR3 length equals 15 residues. J gave up 5 bases and V 7 bases, and 10 bases lay outside the gene matches. Germline CDR1 and CDR2: SEHNR and FQNEAQ (reference sequence). The DNA for the CDR3 is TGTGCCAGCAACCACCCGGACAGGTCGAATGAAAAACTGTTTTTT. Protein sequence: CASNHPDRSNEKLFF.

This clone was detected once. V and J are TRBV7-9 and TRBJ2-5; no clear D gene. From germline, CDR1 is SEHNR and CDR2 FQNEAQ (reference sequence). The CDR3 extends over 14 amino acids. The V end was cut by 2 bases, the J end by 7 bases, with 14 bases between. The DNA for the CDR3 is TGTGCCAGCAGCTTACTTCGGATTGGCGGGACCCAGTACTTC. This codes for CASSLLRIGGTQYF.

A single count supports this clone. The chain carries TRBV4-2 and TRBJ2-1; TRBD2 is a possible D gene (5 bases). V was pared by 0 bases and J by 0 bases, with 9 bases between. The V gene's germline CDR1 is LGHNA and CDR2 YNFKEQ. The CDR3 totals 16 residues. CDR3 nucleotides: TGTGCCAGCAGCCAAGAGGTCACTAGCTCCTACAATGAGCAGTTCTTC. Its translation: CASSQEVTSSYNEQFF.

The rearrangement joins TRBV7-6 to TRBJ1-1; 9 positions agree with TRBD1. Germline lookup yields CDR1 SGHVS and CDR2 FNYEAQ. V dropped 4 bases and J dropped 7; count of bases not matched to a gene: 4. CDR3 length: 13 amino acids. CDR3 sequence: CASSSGQGNEAFF. For the CDR3, the DNA is TGTGCCAGCAGCTCGGGACAGGGAAATGAAGCTTTCTTT.

The chain combines TRBV5-1 with TRBJ1-1, with D possibly matching TRBD1 (5 bases). Trimming removed 4 bases at V and 5 bases at J, with 12 bases between. The CDR3 sequence is 13 residues long. Germline V lookup: CDR1 SGHRS, CDR2 YFSETQ. CDR3 region: CASSGGERTEAFF. CDR3 in DNA: TGCGCCAGCAGCGGAGGGGAGCGGACTGAAGCTTTCTTT.

This clone was seen only once. The chain recombines TRBV4-2 with TRBJ2-7, with D maybe TRBD1 (6 bases). Per the germline V gene, CDR1 is LGHNA and CDR2 is YNFKEQ. The CDR3 length is 17 residues. Between the trimmed V and J ends, which lost 1 base and 3 bases, there was a span of 19 bases. The CDR3 region has the DNA TGTGCCAGCAGCCAAGTTTCGAGGTTTGACAGGATCTACGAGCAGTACTTC. Translation: CASSQVSRFDRIYEQYF.

J is TRBJ2-7 and V is TRBV7-2; D unclear. In germline, CDR1 is SGHTA, CDR2 FQGNSA. CDR3 length: 15 residues. Trimming removed 5 bases from V and 3 bases from J, with 17 bases in between. CDR3 sequence reads: CASSDTSTVLYEQYF. CDR3 nucleotides: TGTGCCAGCAGCGACACCTCAACAGTCCTCTACGAGCAGTACTTC.

This chain connects TRBV4-2 to TRBJ1-1; possibly TRBD1 for D (5 bases). This CDR3 contains 16 residues. Trimming stripped 3 bases from V and 9 bases from J, with 23 bases between. CDR1 LGHNA and CDR2 YNFKEQ come from the germline V gene. CDR3 coding DNA: TGTGCCAGCAGCCAGGATTTAGGGGCCTCTATGGGTAAAGCTTTCTTT. Encoded protein: CASSQDLGASMGKAFF.

The rearrangement uses TRBV27 and TRBJ2-4, with D unclear. The germline V gene has CDR1 MNHEY and CDR2 SMNVEV (reference sequence). The CDR3 extends over 15 amino acids. Between the trimmed V and J ends, which lost 5 bases and 0 bases, there was a span of 11 bases. In nucleotides, the CDR3 is TGTGCCAGCAGTGCGACCGGGTTAGCCAAAAACATTCAGTACTTC. This sequence encodes CASSATGLAKNIQYF.

This clone is a singleton in its sample. This chain joins TRBV28 and TRBJ1-5; no clear D gene. The CDR3 has 14 amino acids. Germline V gene sequence: CDR1 MDHEN, CDR2 SYDVKM. Trimming pared 3 bases from V and 3 bases from J, leaving 9 bases between. CDR3 residues: CASSLTTLNQPQHF. For the CDR3, the DNA is TGTGCCAGCAGTTTGACGACACTCAATCAGCCCCAGCATTTT.

The V call is TRBV15, the J call TRBJ2-1; tentative D call: TRBD1 (5 bases). V was clipped by 2 bases and J by 7 bases, with 9 bases between them. Germline-derived CDR1 and CDR2 are LNHNV and YYDKDF (reference sequence). The CDR3 runs 13 residues. Written as DNA, the CDR3 is TGTGCCACCAGCAGACCCAGGGTTAATGAGCAGTTCTTC. Translation: CATSRPRVNEQFF. Full variable domain (missing parts from reference TRBV15 and TRBJ2-1): DAMVIQNPRYQVTQFGKPVTLSCSQTLNHNVMYWYQQKSSQAPKLLFHYYDKDFNNEADTPDNFQSRRPNTSFCFLDIRSPGLGDTAMYLCATSRPRVNEQFFGPGTRLTVL.

The CDR3, as DNA: TGTGCCAGCAGCCCCTTGGACAGGGGGGCCACCTACAATGAGCAGTTCTTC. It specifies CASSPLDRGATYNEQFF. The chain has TRBV27 and TRBJ2-1, with 10 bases aligning to TRBD1. Germline lookup yields CDR1 MNHEY and CDR2 SMNVEV (reference sequence). The CDR3 contains 17 residues. With V trimmed by 6 bases and J by 2 bases, 10 bases remained unmatched.

The chain carries TRBV6-5 and TRBJ2-2, with TRBD1 matching 9 bases. Germline loops: CDR1 MNHEY, CDR2 SVGAGI. The CDR3 spans 15 residues. J was trimmed by 8 bases and V by 2 bases; bases with no gene match: 6. The CDR3 DNA is TGTGCCAGCAGTTACAGAGGGACAGGGATTGGGGAGCTGTTTTTT. This translates into CASSYRGTGIGELFF.

The chain couples TRBV27 to TRBJ1-6; no reliable D call. In germline, CDR1 is MNHEY, CDR2 SMNVEV (reference sequence). Between the trimmed V and J ends, which lost 4 bases and 8 bases, there was a span of 9 bases. The CDR3 is 13 amino acids. CDR3 region: CASSYYGDSPLHF. Here the CDR3 DNA reads TGTGCCAGCAGTTACTATGGAGATTCACCCCTCCACTTT.

The chain uses TRBV6-5 and TRBJ1-1; TRBD1 matches 7 bases. J gave up 0 bases and V 6 bases, and 4 bases lay outside the gene matches. CDR1 and CDR2 (germline): MNHEY, SVGAGI. The CDR3 is 14 amino acids. CDR3 region: CASRKTGMNTEAFF. Here the CDR3 DNA reads TGTGCCAGCAGAAAGACAGGGATGAACACTGAAGCTTTCTTT.

V usage is TRBV19 and J usage is TRBJ1-1; 7 nucleotides line up with TRBD1. Germline CDR1 is LNHDA and CDR2 is SQIVND (reference sequence). The CDR3 has 17 amino acids. V shed 5 bases, J shed 3 bases, and the junction held 15 bases outside the gene matches. The CDR3 DNA follows: TGTGCCAGTAGTCCGCGTCGGGACAGCATCAGGGACACTGAAGCTTTCTTT. Its protein product is CASSPRRDSIRDTEAFF.

The chain uses TRBV7-3 and TRBJ2-7; 9 nucleotides match TRBD1. Germline CDR1 SGHTA, CDR2 FQGTGA. Trimming took 5 bases from V and 5 from J; bases not matched to a gene: 10. CDR3 length equals 15 residues. The CDR3 nucleotides read TGTGCCAGCAGCGAAGGGGGGACAGGGCGGCACGAGCAGTACTTC. Its protein product is CASSEGGTGRHEQYF.

The genes are TRBV19 and TRBJ1-5; unclear D gene. This CDR3 has 12 amino acids. Germline V gene sequence: CDR1 LNHDA, CDR2 SQIVND (reference sequence). Trimming stripped 7 bases from V and 6 bases from J, with 10 bases between. The CDR3 region is CASKFGLQPQHF. CDR3 DNA: TGTGCCAGTAAGTTCGGACTTCAGCCCCAGCATTTT.

The chain uses TRBV7-6 and TRBJ2-1, with TRBD1 matching 7 bases. Germline trimming cut 5 bases from V and 10 bases from J; bases unmatched to any gene: 11. The germline CDR1 and CDR2 sequences are SGHVS and FNYEAQ. The CDR3 extends over 14 amino acids. The CDR3 region has the DNA TGTGCCAGCAGCAGTACAGGGGACGCTAGGGAGCAGTTCTTC. Its translation is CASSSTGDAREQFF.

The gene calls are TRBV5-4 and TRBJ1-1; D perhaps matches TRBD1 (5 bases). Germline V CDR1 and CDR2: SGHNT, YYREEE (reference sequence). Trimming removed 4 bases at V and 0 bases at J, with 10 bases between. The CDR3 runs to 14 residues. The CDR3 protein is CASSAGRMNTEAFF. In DNA, the CDR3 is TGTGCCAGCAGCGCGGGACGTATGAACACTGAAGCTTTCTTT. The variable domain in full, completed from reference TRBV5-4 and TRBJ1-1, reads ETGVTQSPTHLIKTRGQQVTLRCSSQSGHNTVSWYQQALGQGPQFIFQYYREEENGRGNFPPRFSGLQFPNYSSELNVNALELDDSALYLCASSAGRMNTEAFFGQGTRLTVV.

A single count supports this clone. The chain has TRBV11-3 and TRBJ2-3, with TRBD1 matching over 8 bases. Germline V gene data show CDR1 as SGHNT and CDR2 as YENEEA. The CDR3 has 14 amino acids. Unmatched junction bases numbered 7, after V lost 5 bases and J lost 6 bases. As DNA, the CDR3 is TGTGCCAGCAGCATTGGACAGGGCCACGATACGCAGTATTTT. Amino acid sequence: CASSIGQGHDTQYF.

The chain combines TRBV4-1 with TRBJ1-2; D uncertain. V lost 0 bases and J lost 4, with 15 bases in between. CDR3 length: 16 amino acids. Germline CDR1 and CDR2: MGHRA and YSYEKL. CDR3 in amino acids: CASSQDSALSGYGYTF. CDR3 bases: TGCGCCAGCAGCCAAGATTCTGCCCTATCGGGCTATGGCTACACCTTC.

This clone came up once. The chain uses TRBV7-2 and TRBJ2-7; D possibly corresponds to TRBD1 (6 bases). Germline V gene data show CDR1 as SGHTA and CDR2 as FQGNSA. V was cut by 1 base and J by 0 bases, with 10 bases left in between. CDR3 length equals 15 residues. The CDR3 region has the DNA TGTGCCAGCAGCTTAGTAAGACAGGCCTCCTACGAGCAGTACTTC. Protein product: CASSLVRQASYEQYF.

The CDR3 is CASSLRTSGQETQYF. The CDR3 DNA is TGTGCCAGCAGCTTGAGGACTAGCGGACAAGAGACCCAGTACTTC. The chain joins TRBV5-4 to TRBJ2-5; TRBD2 aligns across 10 bases. V was pared by 1 base and J by 2 bases, with 2 bases of the junction left unmatched. Looked up from germline, CDR1 is SGHNT and CDR2 is YYREEE (reference sequence). The length of the CDR3 is 15 residues.

The chain uses TRBV4-3 and TRBJ1-6, with no clear D. V was trimmed by 3 bases and J by 9 bases, leaving 12 bases between them. CDR3 length equals 14 residues. The germline V gene encodes CDR1 LGHNA and CDR2 YSLEER. CDR3 region: CASSHRSASSPLHF. In DNA, the CDR3 is TGCGCCAGCAGCCATAGATCAGCGTCTTCACCCCTCCACTTT.

This clone was counted a few times. This chain links TRBV4-1 with TRBJ2-1; D gene uncertain. CDR3 size: 16 residues. The ends were cut back, 0 bases at V and 0 bases at J, with 9 bases in the middle. Germline V CDR1 and CDR2: MGHRA, YSYEKL. In nucleotides, the CDR3 is TGCGCCAGCAGCCAAGAAGTCCCAGGCTCCTACAATGAGCAGTTCTTC. Its translation is CASSQEVPGSYNEQFF.

This sequence joins TRBV18 and TRBJ2-1; D is perhaps TRBD2 (6 bases). Trimming stripped 4 bases from V and 7 bases from J, with 11 bases between. Germline-derived CDR1 and CDR2 are KGHSH and LQKENI. The CDR3 extends over 13 amino acids. The CDR3 loop is CASSRSGGNEQFF. The CDR3 DNA sequence: TGTGCCAGCTCACGGAGCGGAGGGAATGAGCAGTTCTTC.